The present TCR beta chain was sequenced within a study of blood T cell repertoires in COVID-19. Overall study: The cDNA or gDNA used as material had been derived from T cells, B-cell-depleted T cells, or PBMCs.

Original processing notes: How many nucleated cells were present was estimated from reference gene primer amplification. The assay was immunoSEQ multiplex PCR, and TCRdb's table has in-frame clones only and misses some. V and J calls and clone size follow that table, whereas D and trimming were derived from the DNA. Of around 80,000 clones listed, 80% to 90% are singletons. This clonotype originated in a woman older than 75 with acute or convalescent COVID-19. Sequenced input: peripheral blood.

CDR3 protein: CASSYRRDSLNTIYF. In nucleotides, the CDR3 is TGTGCCAGCAGCTATCGCCGGGACAGCTTGAACACCATATATTTT. The rearrangement joins TRBV6-5 to TRBJ1-3, with 7 bases matching TRBD1. Germline V lookup: CDR1 MNHEY, CDR2 SVGAGI. The V gene end was trimmed by 6 bases and the J gene end by 7 bases; junction bases not matched to a gene: 12. The CDR3 runs to 15 residues.